This passage covers 3 T cell receptor beta chains from one sample sequenced in a study of T cell repertoires in cytomegalovirus infection. TCRdb used MiXCR to reprocess the reads, holding one entry per CDR3 protein. The sample lists under 250,000 distinct CDR3 sequences, more than 9% seen once, with 1.6% in the top ten. The sample consisted of PBMCs. All receptors come from a human donor in good health (CMV status not recorded). Some clones in this sample may be carry-over from other donors' samples.

This clonotype has ten or more counts. This rearrangement joins TRBV7-2 to TRBJ2-5; 11 bases are shared with TRBD2. In germline, CDR1 is SGHTA, CDR2 FQGNSA. The length of the CDR3 is 15 residues. J gave up 5 bases and V 5 bases, and 7 bases lay outside the gene matches. The CDR3 bases are TGTGCCAGCAGCCAAACTAGCGGGGGCTGGGAGACCCAGTACTTC. This translates into CASSQTSGGWETQYF.

There are many counts of this clonotype. The chain is built from TRBV15 and TRBJ2-5; D is undetermined. The V end lost 3 bases, the J end lost 5 bases, and 4 bases lay between the germline ends. The CDR3 extends over 11 amino acids. Germline CDR1 LNHNV, CDR2 YYDKDF (reference sequence). CDR3 protein: CATSSRETQYF. CDR3 nucleotides: TGTGCCACCAGCAGTCGGGAGACCCAGTACTTC. Full variable domain (rest looked up from reference TRBV15 and TRBJ2-5): DAMVIQNPRYQVTQFGKPVTLSCSQTLNHNVMYWYQQKSSQAPKLLFHYYDKDFNNEADTPDNFQSRRPNTSFCFLDIRSPGLGDTAMYLCATSSRETQYFGPGTRLLVL.

As regards this clonotype: One base away lies a much larger clone, so this may be a sequencing read error. The chain has TRBV28 and TRBJ2-5; 8 bases are shared with TRBD1. In germline, CDR1 is MDHEN, CDR2 SYDVKM. The CDR3 consists of 12 residues. The CDR3 DNA reads as TGTGCCAGCATGGTGACAGGGGAGACCAAGTACTTC. As protein: CASMVTGETKYF.